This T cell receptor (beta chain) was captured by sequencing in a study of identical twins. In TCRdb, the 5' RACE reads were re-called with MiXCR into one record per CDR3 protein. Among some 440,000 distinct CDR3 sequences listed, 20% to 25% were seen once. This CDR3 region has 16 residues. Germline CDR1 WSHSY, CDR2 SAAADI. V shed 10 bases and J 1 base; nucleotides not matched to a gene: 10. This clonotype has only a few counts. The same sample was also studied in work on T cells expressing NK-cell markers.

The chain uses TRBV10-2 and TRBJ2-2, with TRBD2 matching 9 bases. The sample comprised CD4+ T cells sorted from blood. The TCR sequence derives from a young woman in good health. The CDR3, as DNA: TGCGCCACCTCGACTAGCGGCGATCTGAACACCGGGGAGCTGTTTTTT. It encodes CATSTSGDLNTGELFF.